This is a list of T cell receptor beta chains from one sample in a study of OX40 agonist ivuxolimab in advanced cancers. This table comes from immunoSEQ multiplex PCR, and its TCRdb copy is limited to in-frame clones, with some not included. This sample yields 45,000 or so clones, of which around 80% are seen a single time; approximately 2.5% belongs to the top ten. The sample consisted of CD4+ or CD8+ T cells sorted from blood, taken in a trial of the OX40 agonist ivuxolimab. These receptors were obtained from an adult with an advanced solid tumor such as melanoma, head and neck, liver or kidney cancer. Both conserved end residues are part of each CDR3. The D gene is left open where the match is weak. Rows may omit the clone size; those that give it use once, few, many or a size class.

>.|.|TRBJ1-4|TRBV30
CAWSLGGATNEKLFF
TGTGCCTGGAGCCTAGGGGGGGCCACTAATGAAAAACTGTTTTTT
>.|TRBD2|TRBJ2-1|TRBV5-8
CASSLEGGRPNEQFF
TGTGCCAGCAGCTTGGAGGGAGGGCGGCCCAATGAGCAGTTCTTC
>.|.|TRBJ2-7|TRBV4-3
CASSQDVSQGHYEQYF
TGCGCCAGCAGCCAAGATGTGAGCCAGGGGCACTACGAGCAGTACTTC
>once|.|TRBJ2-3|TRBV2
CASSERPPQRTDTQYF
TGTGCCAGCAGTGAACGCCCCCCCCAGCGAACAGATACGCAGTATTTT
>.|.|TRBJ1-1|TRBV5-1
CASSLGPEAFF
TGCGCCAGCAGCTTGGGCCCTGAAGCTTTCTTT
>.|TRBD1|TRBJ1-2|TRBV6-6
CASTEGARGYTF
TGTGCCAGCACAGAGGGGGCTAGGGGCTACACCTTC
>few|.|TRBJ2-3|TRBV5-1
CASSKQELVDTQYF
TGCGCCAGCAGCAAACAGGAATTAGTGGATACGCAGTATTTT
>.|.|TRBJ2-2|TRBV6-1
CASSSRGLDLFF
TGTGCCAGCAGTTCCCGTGGCTTGGATCTGTTTTTT
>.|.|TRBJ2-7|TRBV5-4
CASSLEGLGSEQYF
TGTGCCAGCAGCTTGGAGGGGTTAGGGAGCGAGCAGTACTTC
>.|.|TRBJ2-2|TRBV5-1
CASSLAESVTGELFF
TGCGCCAGCAGCTTGGCTGAGTCGGTTACCGGGGAGCTGTTTTTT
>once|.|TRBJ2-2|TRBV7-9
CASRVAGELFF
TGTGCCAGCAGGGTTGCCGGGGAGCTGTTTTTT
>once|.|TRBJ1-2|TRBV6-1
CASSDLRGGLGNGYTF
TGTGCCAGCAGTGATTTGCGAGGAGGGCTGGGTAATGGCTACACCTTC
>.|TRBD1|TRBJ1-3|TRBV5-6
CASKQGTGNTIYF
TGTGCCAGCAAACAGGGGACAGGAAACACCATATATTTT
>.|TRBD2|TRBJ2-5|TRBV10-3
CAISEGLAGPEGSQYF
TGTGCCATCAGTGAAGGGCTAGCGGGACCCGAAGGGTCCCAGTACTTC
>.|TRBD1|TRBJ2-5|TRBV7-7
CASSLTGQGARETQYF
TGTGCCAGCAGCTTAACCGGACAGGGGGCGAGGGAGACCCAGTACTTC
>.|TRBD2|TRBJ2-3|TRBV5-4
CASSLAGPDTQYF
TGTGCCAGCAGCCTAGCGGGACCAGATACGCAGTATTTT
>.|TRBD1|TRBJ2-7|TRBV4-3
CASSQTTGQDEQYF
TGCGCCAGCAGCCAAACGACAGGGCAAGACGAGCAGTACTTC
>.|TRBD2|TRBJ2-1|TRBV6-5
CASSTRGGEQFF
TGTGCCAGCAGTACTCGGGGGGGGGAGCAGTTCTTC
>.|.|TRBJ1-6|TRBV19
CASSSAEYYNSPLHF
TGTGCCAGTAGCTCCGCAGAGTACTATAATTCACCCCTCCACTTT
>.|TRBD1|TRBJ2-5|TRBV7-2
CASSYPPQGAGETQYF
TGTGCCAGCAGCTACCCCCCGCAGGGGGCCGGAGAGACCCAGTACTTC
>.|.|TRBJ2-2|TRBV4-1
CASSQEDRNTGELFF
TGCGCCAGCAGCCAAGAGGACAGGAACACCGGGGAGCTGTTTTTT
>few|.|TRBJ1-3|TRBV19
CASQPWAGSQAPGNTIYF
TGTGCCAGTCAACCCTGGGCGGGCAGTCAAGCGCCGGGAAACACCATATATTTT
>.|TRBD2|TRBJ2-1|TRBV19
CASKVAGVGNEQFF
TGTGCCAGTAAAGTTGCGGGAGTCGGAAATGAGCAGTTCTTC
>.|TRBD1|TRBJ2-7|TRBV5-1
CASSLATGVSYEQYF
TGCGCCAGCAGCTTGGCCACAGGGGTCTCCTACGAGCAGTACTTC
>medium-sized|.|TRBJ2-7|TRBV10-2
CATGTQPYEQYF
TGCGCCACTGGGACACAACCTTACGAGCAGTACTTC
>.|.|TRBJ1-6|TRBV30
CAWSVQGSNSPLHF
TGTGCCTGGAGTGTACAAGGGAGTAATTCACCCCTCCACTTT
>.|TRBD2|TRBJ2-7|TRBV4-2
CASSPLRTSGSTYEQYF
TGTGCCAGCAGCCCTCTCCGAACTAGCGGGAGCACCTACGAGCAGTACTTC
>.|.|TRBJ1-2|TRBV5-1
CASSLAWAGLGDGYTF
TGCGCCAGCAGCTTGGCCTGGGCGGGTCTAGGAGATGGCTACACCTTC
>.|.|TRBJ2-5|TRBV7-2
CASSVLPRGQETQYF
TGTGCCAGCAGCGTCCTTCCTAGGGGGCAAGAGACCCAGTACTTC
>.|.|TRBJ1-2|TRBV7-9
CASSTSNPGNYGYTF
TGTGCCAGCAGCACGAGTAATCCGGGGAACTATGGCTACACCTTC
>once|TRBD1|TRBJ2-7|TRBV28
CASRTTGTFYEQYF
TGTGCCAGCAGGACGACAGGGACCTTCTACGAGCAGTACTTC
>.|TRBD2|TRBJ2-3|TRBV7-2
CASSLGLAGGTDTQYF
TGTGCCAGCAGCCTGGGACTAGCGGGAGGGACAGATACGCAGTATTTT
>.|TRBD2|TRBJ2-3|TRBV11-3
CASSLLGLAGGTDTQYF
TGTGCCAGCAGCTTACTGGGACTAGCGGGAGGAACAGATACGCAGTATTTT
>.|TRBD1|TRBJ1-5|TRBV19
CASSIPTGQGGQPQHF
TGTGCCAGTAGTATCCCTACGGGACAGGGTGGGCAGCCCCAGCATTTT
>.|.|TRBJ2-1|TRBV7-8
CASSLGGEGEQFF
TGTGCCAGCAGCTTAGGAGGAGAAGGTGAGCAGTTCTTC
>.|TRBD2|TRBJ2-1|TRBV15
CATSRDLTSANEQFF
TGTGCCACCAGCAGAGATCTCACTAGCGCCAATGAGCAGTTCTTC
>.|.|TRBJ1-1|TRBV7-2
CASSENRVNTEAFF
TGTGCCAGCAGCGAAAACAGGGTAAACACTGAAGCTTTCTTT
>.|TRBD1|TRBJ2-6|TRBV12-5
CASGLGQGPFRGANVLTF
TGTGCTAGTGGTTTGGGACAGGGGCCCTTCCGAGGGGCCAACGTCCTGACTTTC
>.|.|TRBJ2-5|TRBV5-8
CASSFKTAQETQYF
TGTGCCAGCAGCTTTAAGACGGCACAAGAGACCCAGTACTTC
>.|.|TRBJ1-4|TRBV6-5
CASSYSGARGEKLFF
TGTGCCAGCAGTTACTCGGGGGCGCGAGGGGAAAAACTGTTTTTT
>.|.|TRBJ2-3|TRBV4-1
CASSQARDADTQYF
TGCGCCAGCAGCCAAGCCAGGGATGCAGATACGCAGTATTTT